Listed here are 29 T cell receptor beta chains from one sample, sequenced in a study of response to subunit inactivated influenza vaccine. Using its own MiXCR run on the RT-PCR reads, TCRdb lists one record per CDR3 protein. This table holds roughly 540,000 distinct CDR3 sequences, 20% to 25% found once. These data were also filed under a second study, of T cells expressing NK-cell markers. That report notes: The TCR beta cDNA came from 5'RACE template switching with UMIs.

Source: CD4+ T cells sorted from PBMCs, taken approximately 12 days after vaccination. The receptors come from a man aged 50-59 years who received an inactivated influenza vaccine.

This clonotype was seen a handful of times. J is TRBJ1-5 and V is TRBV23-1; no definite D call. TRBV23-1 is noted as an ORF with a role that remains uncertain. Trimming took 3 bases from V and 0 from J, leaving 12 bases between them. CDR3 size: 16 residues. CDR3 nucleotides: TGCGCCAGCAGTCATCCCGACATCTATAGCAATCAGCCCCAGCATTTT. As protein: CASSHPDIYSNQPQHF.

The chain links TRBV20-1 to TRBJ2-5, with TRBD1 matching 8 bases. J gave up 7 bases and V 2 bases, and 12 bases lay outside the gene matches. The length of the CDR3 is 15 residues. Germline V CDR1 and CDR2: DFQATT, SNEGSKA (reference sequence). CDR3 nucleotides: TGCAGTGCTAGATCCCTTCGACAGGGGCGTGGGACCCAGTACTTC. Protein sequence: CSARSLRQGRGTQYF.

This clonotype was seen repeatedly, ten times or more. V gene TRBV3-1 combines with J gene TRBJ2-7; the match to TRBD2 covers 9 bases. The CDR3 length is 13 residues. Germline trimming cut 5 bases from V and 3 bases from J; bases unmatched to any gene: 2. CDR1 and CDR2 (germline): LGHDT, YNNKEL (reference sequence). In DNA, the CDR3 is TGTGCCAGCAGCAGCGGGGGGATCTACGAGCAGTACTTC. It translates to CASSSGGIYEQYF.

In regard to this clonotype: Germline is not matched at one junction end, which may reflect a read error. The gene calls are TRBV20-1 and TRBJ2-7; TRBD2 aligns across 10 bases. This CDR3 contains 14 residues. Germline lookup yields CDR1 DFQATT and CDR2 SNEGSKA (reference sequence). The CDR3 bases are TGCACTGCTAGCGGGGGCGGAGGGTTAATCGAGCAGTACTTC. Amino acid sequence: CTASGGGGLIEQYF.

V and J are TRBV20-1 and TRBJ2-7; TRBD1 agrees at 8 bases. The CDR3 is 12 residues long. The germline V gene encodes CDR1 DFQATT and CDR2 SNEGSKA (reference sequence). J gave up 6 bases and V 1 base, and 2 bases lay outside the gene matches. DNA for the CDR3: TGCAGTGCTAGAGCTACAGGGGGCGAGCAGTACTTC. Its translation is CSARATGGEQYF.

The table lists this clonotype with a few counts. The rearrangement joins TRBV7-4 to TRBJ2-1, with 15 bases that match TRBD2. The CDR3 covers 18 residues. Germline CDR1 SGHVT, CDR2 SQSDAQ. The trim removed 6 bases at V and 4 bases at J, leaving 10 bases unmatched. The chain's CDR3 is CASRPGLAGGPGYNEQFF. CDR3 bases: TGTGCCAGCAGGCCCGGACTAGCGGGAGGGCCTGGTTACAATGAGCAGTTCTTC.

The chain has TRBV5-1 and TRBJ2-2; D perhaps matches TRBD2 (6 bases). With 0 bases removed from V and 4 bases from J, the gap between germline ends came to 13 bases. CDR3 length: 16 residues. Germline lookup yields CDR1 SGHRS and CDR2 YFSETQ. The CDR3 region is CASSLGPPGGTGELFF. CDR3 sequence (DNA): TGCGCCAGCAGCTTGGGCCCACCCGGGGGCACCGGGGAGCTGTTTTTT.

The table lists this clonotype with a few counts. V gene TRBV4-2 combines with J gene TRBJ1-2; D not certain. The germline V gene encodes CDR1 LGHNA and CDR2 YNFKEQ. The CDR3 runs to 11 residues. Trimming shortened V by 5 bases and J by 8 bases, and 9 bases separated the two germline ends. DNA for the CDR3: TGTGCCAGCAGCTTGGAGGGCGGCTACACCTTC. Translating gives CASSLEGGYTF.

Note on this clonotype: One junction end disagrees with the germline gene, perhaps due to a read error. In DNA, the CDR3 is TGTGCCAGCAGCTTAGGGGCAGGGAGTCGCTTC. Residues: CASSLGAGSRF. V gene TRBV11-2 combines with J gene TRBJ2-1, with D perhaps TRBD1 or TRBD2 (5 bases each). Per germline, CDR1 SGHAT and CDR2 FQNNGV. The CDR3 spans 11 residues. Looking up the rest from reference TRBV11-2 and TRBJ2-1 gives the full variable domain: EAGVAQSPRYKIIEKRQSVAFWCNPISGHATLYWYQQILGQGPKLLIQFQNNGVVDDSQLPKDRFSAERLKGVDSTLKIQPAKLEDSAVYLCASSLGAGSRFGPGTRLTVL.

The J gene is TRBJ1-2, the V gene TRBV9; D call uncertain. Germline CDR1 SGDLS, CDR2 YYNGEE. V was pared by 3 bases and J by 0 bases, with 15 bases between. The CDR3 has 16 amino acids. The CDR3, as DNA: TGTGCCAGCAGCGCAGAGCACTCGATTACTAACTATGGCTACACCTTC. Amino acid sequence: CASSAEHSITNYGYTF.

This chain joins TRBV5-6 and TRBJ2-5; TRBD1 is a possible D gene (6 bases). V was pared by 4 bases and J by 2 bases, with 12 bases between. This CDR3 has 14 amino acids. CDR1 and CDR2 (germline): SGHDT, YYEEEE. The CDR3 nucleotides are TGTGCCAGCAGCAAGACAGGCCGACAAGAGACCCAGTACTTC. This translates into CASSKTGRQETQYF.

The chain is built from TRBV7-9 and TRBJ2-2, with TRBD1 identical over 9 bases. The junction had 6 bases not matched to a gene; V was cut back by 4 bases and J by 3 bases. The CDR3 contains 16 residues. Germline V gene lookup returns CDR1 SEHNR and CDR2 FQNEAQ (reference sequence). This CDR3 is CASSSTGGADTGELFF. Here the CDR3 DNA reads TGTGCCAGCAGCTCAACAGGGGGCGCGGACACCGGGGAGCTGTTTTTT.

The CDR3 nucleotides are TGTGCCAGCAGTTACCAGGGGGCCTCTGGCTACACCTTC. It yields the protein CASSYQGASGYTF. This chain joins TRBV12-3 or TRBV12-4 and TRBJ1-2; 8 positions match TRBD1. The CDR3 is 13 amino acids. V trimming: 4 bases; J trimming: 7 bases; junction bases outside the gene matches: 5.

Only a few counts were recorded for this clonotype. The chain links TRBV7-6 to TRBJ2-3; TRBD2 aligns across 7 bases. J lost 2 bases, V lost 1 base, and 3 bases had no gene match. The CDR3 loop spans 15 amino acids. Germline-derived CDR1 and CDR2 are SGHVS and FNYEAQ. CDR3 amino acids: CASSLGGSFTDTQYF. CDR3 coding DNA: TGTGCCAGCAGCTTAGGCGGGAGTTTCACAGATACGCAGTATTTT.

V and J are TRBV20-1 and TRBJ2-6; D gene ambiguous. The V end was cut by 5 bases, the J end by 3 bases, with 8 bases between. Germline loops: CDR1 DFQATT, CDR2 SNEGSKA (reference sequence). This CDR3 is 13 amino acids long. CDR3: CSAPHGGANVLTF. In DNA form, the CDR3 reads TGCAGTGCTCCCCATGGTGGGGCCAACGTCCTGACTTTC.

This clonotype came up a few times. The V gene is TRBV29-1, the J gene TRBJ2-2, with D possibly TRBD2 on 5 matching bases. CDR3 length: 13 amino acids. In germline, CDR1 is SQVTM, CDR2 ANQGSEA. V was cut by 4 bases and J by 4 bases, with 10 bases left in between. This chain's CDR3 is CSVGGEFTGELFF. Written as DNA, the CDR3 is TGCAGCGTTGGTGGGGAGTTCACCGGGGAGCTGTTTTTT.

The rearrangement uses TRBV7-9 and TRBJ2-2, with a tentative D call TRBD2 (7 bases). CDR3 length equals 16 residues. The V gene lost 5 bases and the J gene lost 2 bases, with 15 bases spanning the gap. Germline values: CDR1 SEHNR, CDR2 FQNEAQ (reference sequence). The CDR3 here is CASSPRGARNTGELFF. The DNA of the CDR3 is TGTGCCAGCAGCCCCCGGGGGGCCCGAAACACCGGGGAGCTGTTTTTT.

This clonotype has more than one count but fewer than ten. CDR3 in amino acids: CASSLAGPGSSYEQYF. The CDR3 DNA sequence: TGCGCCAGCAGCTTGGCCGGGCCAGGGAGCTCCTACGAGCAGTACTTC. The chain carries TRBV5-1 and TRBJ2-7; D is tentatively TRBD1 or TRBD2 (5 bases each). Germline V CDR1 and CDR2: SGHRS, YFSETQ. The CDR3 is 16 amino acids. The V end lost 0 bases, the J end lost 0 bases, and 13 bases lay between the germline ends.

In this sample, this clonotype turned up a few times. The J gene is TRBJ2-5, the V gene TRBV27, with 10 nucleotides matching TRBD2. The J segment lost 2 bases and the V segment lost 7 bases, leaving 22 bases of the junction unmatched. Per the germline V gene, CDR1 is MNHEY and CDR2 is SMNVEV (reference sequence). The CDR3 totals 20 residues. The CDR3 loop is CASNVRTSLAGVARQETQYF. The CDR3 region has the DNA TGTGCCAGCAATGTAAGGACTTCGCTAGCGGGGGTGGCCCGACAAGAGACCCAGTACTTC.

This clonotype was observed a handful of times. The chain couples TRBV6-2 or TRBV6-3 to TRBJ2-7; 10 bases agree with TRBD2. V gave up 5 bases and J gave up 5 bases; unmatched junction bases: 6. This CDR3 comprises 14 residues. CDR1 and CDR2 (germline): MNHEY, SVGEGT. The CDR3 DNA reads TGTGCCAGCAGTGGTCTAGCGGGAGCTAACGAGCAGTACTTC. As protein: CASSGLAGANEQYF.

The chain carries TRBV11-1 and TRBJ1-1; 7 nucleotides align to TRBD1. This CDR3 is 14 amino acids long. V lost 6 bases, J lost 0 bases, and 4 bases stayed unmatched. CDR1 and CDR2 (germline): SGHAT, FQDESV (reference sequence). The CDR3 DNA sequence: TGTGCCAGCAGACCGGGACAGATGAACACTGAAGCTTTCTTT. It is translated as CASRPGQMNTEAFF.

This clonotype appeared a few times. This chain joins TRBV9 and TRBJ2-2; D is unclear. This CDR3 region has 16 residues. The germline V gene encodes CDR1 SGDLS and CDR2 YYNGEE. Trimming shortened V by 0 bases and J by 5 bases, and 14 bases separated the two germline ends. In nucleotides, the CDR3 is TGTGCCAGCAGCGTAGCAACAGACATAAAGACCGGGGAGCTGTTTTTT. It translates to CASSVATDIKTGELFF.

V is TRBV7-8 and J is TRBJ2-1; the D gene is possibly TRBD2 (5 bases). Germline V gene data show CDR1 as SGHVS and CDR2 as FQNEAQ. Deletions cut 1 base from V and 9 bases from J, with 10 bases between. CDR3 length: 13 amino acids. The chain's CDR3 is CASSLGGWGEQFF. CDR3 DNA: TGTGCCAGCAGCTTAGGCGGGTGGGGTGAGCAGTTCTTC.

This clonotype was observed a handful of times. This chain links TRBV28 with TRBJ2-1, with TRBD1 as a possible D gene (8 bases). There are 17 residues in the CDR3. The germline CDR1 and CDR2 sequences are MDHEN and SYDVKM. Trimming pared 3 bases from V and 3 bases from J, leaving 18 bases between. The CDR3 coding sequence is TGTGCCAGCAGTTTTTTACAGGGGGGACTACGCTACAATGAGCAGTTCTTC. This encodes CASSFLQGGLRYNEQFF.

This clonotype has more than one count but fewer than ten. V and J are TRBV15 and TRBJ2-1; TRBD2 matches 13 bases. J gave up 2 bases and V 7 bases, and 8 bases lay outside the gene matches. Germline-derived CDR1 and CDR2 are LNHNV and YYDKDF (reference sequence). The CDR3 spans 17 residues. This chain's CDR3 is CATNAGLAGTPYNEQFF. CDR3 DNA: TGTGCCACCAATGCGGGACTAGCGGGAACCCCCTACAATGAGCAGTTCTTC.

The V gene is TRBV5-1, the J gene TRBJ1-1, with 8 nucleotides matching TRBD1. The CDR3 consists of 14 residues. V gave up 2 bases and J gave up 4 bases; unmatched junction bases: 4. Germline V lookup: CDR1 SGHRS, CDR2 YFSETQ. CDR3 in DNA: TGCGCCAGCAGCTTAAACACAGGGGGCACTGAAGCTTTCTTT. It is translated as CASSLNTGGTEAFF.

This clonotype was seen more than once but under ten times. V and J are TRBV5-1 and TRBJ1-5; 8 nucleotides line up with TRBD1. The CDR3 contains 14 residues. Germline CDR1 SGHRS, CDR2 YFSETQ. Trimming at V came to 4 bases and at J to 4 bases, leaving 4 bases not matched to a gene. CDR3 loop: CASSTGQENQPQHF. DNA of the CDR3: TGCGCCAGCAGCACGGGACAGGAGAATCAGCCCCAGCATTTT.

The J gene is TRBJ2-1, the V gene TRBV24-1; D is perhaps TRBD2 (5 bases). CDR3 length: 18 amino acids. Germline CDR1 is KGHDR and CDR2 is SFDVKD. V lost 7 bases and J lost 0, with 21 bases in between. CDR3: CATSPGLAGLPSYNEQFF. The CDR3 DNA is TGTGCCACCAGCCCGGGATTGGCCGGTCTCCCCTCCTACAATGAGCAGTTCTTC.

This chain joins TRBV3-1 and TRBJ1-6, with D possibly being TRBD1 (5 bases). CDR3 length: 13 residues. Trimming removed 1 base from V and 9 bases from J, with 7 bases in between. CDR1 is LGHDT, CDR2 YNNKEL, per germline (reference sequence). The CDR3 region is CASSQGGGSPLHF. As DNA, the CDR3 is TGTGCCAGCAGCCAAGGGGGCGGTTCACCCCTCCACTTT.